The 3 T cell receptor beta chains listed next were all sequenced from one sample in a study of beta chain features in type 1 diabetes. Every bit of the isolated RNA underwent reverse transcription, so sequencing read expressed TCRB transcripts. The data were produced by immunoSEQ multiplex PCR, yet TCRdb's version contains in-frame clones alone and is incomplete. Of around 340,000 clones in the sample, roughly a tenth were seen once. General study results and limits: Type 1 diabetes patients had moderately but significantly shorter TCRB CDR3s in all four CD4+ subsets.

Their recognized antigens are unknown. The sequencing sample was made of central memory CD4+ T cells from blood. Receptors originate from a man under 40 with type 1 diabetes.

This clone turned up a few times. V usage is TRBV2 and J usage is TRBJ2-3, with 12 nucleotides matching TRBD2. In germline, CDR1 is SNHLY, CDR2 FYNNEI. The J segment lost 0 bases and the V segment lost 6 bases, leaving 7 bases of the junction unmatched. The CDR3 is 17 residues long. CDR3 sequence (DNA): TGTGCCAGCAGGGCACTAGCGGGGGGATCTAGCACAGATACGCAGTATTTT. Amino acid sequence: CASRALAGGSSTDTQYF.

This clone has a count of ten or more. The chain uses TRBV11-3 and TRBJ2-1, with 7 bases identical to TRBD2. With V trimmed by 1 base and J by 4 bases, 1 base remained unmatched. The CDR3 runs 14 residues. Germline-derived CDR1 and CDR2 are SGHNT and YENEEA. For the CDR3, the DNA is TGTGCCAGCAGCTTAGCGGGGGGATACAATGAGCAGTTCTTC. Amino acid sequence: CASSLAGGYNEQFF.

The V and J genes are TRBV29-1 and TRBJ1-2; 9 bases fit TRBD1. The CDR3 has 13 amino acids. Trimming cost V 7 bases and J 2 bases; bases outside gene matches: 5. Germline V gives CDR1 SQVTM, CDR2 ANQGSEA. CDR3 bases: TGCAGCGGAGGACAGGGGTCAAACTATGGCTACACCTTC. Its protein product is CSGGQGSNYGYTF.